This note documents a single TCR beta chain sequence. The sample belongs to a study of blood T cell repertoires in COVID-19. Study information: PBMCs, B-cell-depleted T cells, or T cells were the source of the cDNA or gDNA that made up the material.

Authors' processing steps: Estimation of nucleated cell counts was performed using reference gene primer amplification. Here immunoSEQ multiplex PCR was the method, and the copy in TCRdb shows in-frame clones only, minus some. D and trimming come from the DNA, and the V and J calls and clone size come from that table. The data hold about 89,000 clones, with around 88% observed a single time. The germline CDR1 and CDR2 sequences are SEHNR and FQNEAQ (reference sequence). CDR3 size: 15 residues. V dropped 1 base and J dropped 2 bases, with 8 bases sitting between them. The rearrangement joins TRBV7-9 to TRBJ2-2; a possible D gene is TRBD1 (6 bases). The receptor was derived from a man aged 55 to 70 with acute or convalescent COVID-19. What was sequenced was peripheral blood. The CDR3 sequence is CASSLVGANTGELFF. CDR3 in DNA: TGTGCCAGCAGCTTAGTGGGGGCTAACACCGGGGAGCTGTTTTTT.